These 23 T cell receptor beta chains came from one sample sequenced in a study of cytomegalovirus exposure and HLA in healthy donors. PCR amplification relied on 60 Vbeta primers (plus 13 Jbeta primers). Clones were read by immunoSEQ multiplex PCR, and TCRdb kept only the in-frame ones, dropping some. The sample has about 190,000 clones, 70% to 80% seen once. Sequencing used PBMCs. The receptors were gathered from a woman aged 45 to 65 in good health and CMV-seronegative.

This clone was seen only a few times. The chain combines TRBV2 with TRBJ1-2; 7 bases are a match to TRBD1. J gave up 4 bases and V 4 bases, and 6 bases lay outside the gene matches. CDR3 size: 14 residues. CDR1 is SNHLY and CDR2 is FYNNEI in the germline V gene. In DNA, the CDR3 is TGTGCCAGCAGTGCCCGTCGGGACAGCTATGGCTACACCTTC. Amino acids: CASSARRDSYGYTF.

V gene TRBV20-1 combines with J gene TRBJ2-5; no clear D. The J call may be wrong; the DNA end is better matched by TRBJ2-7. This CDR3 has 11 amino acids. Germline V lookup: CDR1 DFQATT, CDR2 SNEGSKA (reference sequence). The CDR3 region is CSASVNYEQYF. Written as DNA, the CDR3 is TGCAGCGCGAGTGTTAACTACGAGCAGTACTTC.

The chain couples TRBV27 to TRBJ1-5; D ambiguous. The CDR3 sequence is 14 residues long. Trimming took 3 bases from V and 7 from J, leaving 13 bases between them. Germline loops: CDR1 MNHEY, CDR2 SMNVEV (reference sequence). The CDR3 spells CASSFSGKGQPQHF. CDR3 sequence (DNA): TGTGCCAGCAGTTTTTCGGGGAAAGGGCAGCCCCAGCATTTT.

J is TRBJ2-2 and V is TRBV6-5, with 8 bases lining up with TRBD1. Unmatched junction bases numbered 11, after V lost 7 bases and J lost 7 bases. The germline V gene has CDR1 MNHEY and CDR2 SVGAGI. CDR3 size: 15 residues. CDR3: CASTQNRGRGGELFF. The CDR3 region has the DNA TGTGCCAGCACCCAGAACAGGGGGAGAGGCGGGGAGCTGTTTTTT.

This sequence joins TRBV19 and TRBJ2-1; 8 positions match TRBD2. Germline V lookup: CDR1 LNHDA, CDR2 SQIVND (reference sequence). The J segment lost 2 bases and the V segment lost 2 bases, leaving 5 bases of the junction unmatched. This CDR3 is 16 amino acids long. CDR3 sequence (DNA): TGTGCCAGTAGTATACTAGCGGGTAACACCTACAATGAGCAGTTCTTC. This translates into CASSILAGNTYNEQFF. The full variable domain, its missing parts supplied by reference TRBV19 and TRBJ2-1, is DGGITQSPKYLFRKEGQNVTLSCEQNLNHDAMYWYRQDPGQGLRLIYYSQIVNDFQKGDIAEGYSVSREKKESFPLTVTSAQKNPTAFYLCASSILAGNTYNEQFFGPGTRLTVL.

CDR3 amino acids: CASSQTGLAGVTGELFF. In nucleotides, the CDR3 is TGTGCCAGCAGCCAAACCGGACTAGCGGGAGTTACCGGGGAGCTGTTTTTT. This rearrangement joins TRBV11-2 to TRBJ2-2; 13 bases line up with TRBD2. With V trimmed by 5 bases and J by 5 bases, 8 bases remained unmatched. Germline V lookup: CDR1 SGHAT, CDR2 FQNNGV. The CDR3 loop spans 17 amino acids.

This clone has just a few counts. Written as DNA, the CDR3 is TGTGCCAGCGCGGGGGCCGGTGGCTACACCTTC. It yields the protein CASAGAGGYTF. The V and J genes are TRBV6-6 and TRBJ1-2, with D possibly being TRBD1 (6 bases). Looked up from germline, CDR1 is MNHNY and CDR2 is SVGAGI (reference sequence). V was cut by 8 bases and J by 7 bases, with 11 bases left in between. This CDR3 is built from 11 residues.

CDR3 DNA sequence: TGTGCCAGCTCACCAAGCGAAGGGGGAAAAGCTTTCTTT. This translates into CASSPSEGGKAFF. The V gene is TRBV18, the J gene TRBJ1-1; possibly TRBD1 for D (6 bases). V lost 2 bases and J lost 9, with 13 bases in between. The CDR3 sequence is 13 residues long. The germline V gene encodes CDR1 KGHSH and CDR2 LQKENI.

The chain links TRBV7-2 to TRBJ2-7, with a possible D match to TRBD1 (6 bases). The germline gives CDR1 SGHTA, CDR2 FQGNSA. This CDR3 spans 15 amino acids. Trimming removed 5 bases at V and 3 bases at J, with 17 bases between. The CDR3 DNA reads as TGTGCCAGCAGCGTGTTGCTGGGGACAAACTACGAGCAGTACTTC. It codes for CASSVLLGTNYEQYF.

The chain joins TRBV9 to TRBJ2-2; tentatively, D is TRBD2 (6 bases). This CDR3 spans 15 amino acids. CDR1 is SGDLS, CDR2 YYNGEE, per germline. Trimming pared 3 bases from V and 4 bases from J, leaving 13 bases between. The CDR3 reads CASSGGGAATGELFF. DNA of the CDR3: TGTGCCAGCAGCGGGGGAGGTGCGGCCACCGGGGAGCTGTTTTTT.

This chain uses TRBV7-9 with TRBJ1-1; a possible D gene is TRBD1 (6 bases). The CDR3 is 15 residues long. The germline CDR1 and CDR2 sequences are SEHNR and FQNEAQ (reference sequence). Trimming took off 5 bases at V and 1 base at J, with 14 bases between the two ends. This CDR3 is CASSLWTARNTEAFF. The CDR3 DNA reads as TGTGCCAGCAGCCTTTGGACAGCTAGGAACACTGAAGCTTTCTTT.

The chain combines TRBV5-6 with TRBJ1-4; D unclear. Germline CDR1 is SGHDT and CDR2 is YYEEEE. V was pared by 4 bases and J by 0 bases, with 13 bases between. The CDR3 length is 16 residues. The CDR3 loop is CASSPGPTTTNEKLFF. CDR3 bases: TGTGCCAGCAGCCCTGGGCCAACGACAACTAATGAAAAACTGTTTTTT.

The V gene is TRBV2, the J gene TRBJ2-7, with 8 bases matching TRBD1. CDR3 length equals 14 residues. With V trimmed by 2 bases and J by 6 bases, 6 bases remained unmatched. Germline loops: CDR1 SNHLY, CDR2 FYNNEI. CDR3 nucleotide sequence: TGTGCCAGCAGTGAAACCAGGGGGCCTGGCGAGCAGTACTTC. Its protein product is CASSETRGPGEQYF.

The chain employs TRBV2 and TRBJ1-4, with 8 bases fitting TRBD1. J was trimmed by 5 bases and V by 6 bases; bases with no gene match: 5. In germline, CDR1 is SNHLY, CDR2 FYNNEI. This CDR3 contains 14 residues. This CDR3 reads CASRVWTGNEKLFF. The DNA for the CDR3 is TGTGCCAGCAGGGTCTGGACAGGGAATGAAAAACTGTTTTTT.

The chain recombines TRBV5-1 with TRBJ2-1; D might be TRBD2 (5 bases). Trimming took 0 bases from V and 0 from J, leaving 10 bases between them. Looked up from germline, CDR1 is SGHRS and CDR2 is YFSETQ. The CDR3 has 16 residues. Written as DNA, the CDR3 is TGCGCCAGCAGCTTGGCTCCGGGGAGCTCCTACAATGAGCAGTTCTTC. Translation gives CASSLAPGSSYNEQFF.

This chain's CDR3 is CASSAEGQGGTEAFF. The CDR3 DNA reads TGTGCCAGCAGCGCAGAAGGACAGGGGGGGACTGAAGCTTTCTTT. The chain couples TRBV13 to TRBJ1-1; 10 positions agree with TRBD1. With V trimmed by 5 bases and J by 5 bases, 8 bases remained unmatched. From germline, CDR1 is PRHDT and CDR2 FYEKMQ (reference sequence). The CDR3 has 15 amino acids.

This clone was counted a single time. The chain carries TRBV5-1 and TRBJ2-1, with D hard to call. CDR3 size: 15 residues. V lost 0 bases, J lost 2 bases, and 9 bases lay in between. Germline CDR1 SGHRS, CDR2 YFSETQ. The CDR3 bases are TGCGCCAGCAGCTTGGCCAGACAAACCTACAATGAGCAGTTCTTC. Its translation is CASSLARQTYNEQFF.

The chain has TRBV7-2 and TRBJ2-1; TRBD2 aligns across 13 bases. The CDR3 loop spans 18 amino acids. The V and J ends lost 4 bases and 8 bases, in that order; junction bases with no gene match: 14. CDR1 and CDR2 from the germline V gene are SGHTA and FQGNSA. This chain's CDR3 is CASSSGTSGVLLHDEQFF. CDR3 DNA: TGTGCCAGCAGCTCCGGGACTAGCGGGGTCCTACTACATGATGAGCAGTTCTTC.

The CDR3 loop reads CASSIPGTGGFQPQHF. Here the CDR3 DNA reads TGTGCCAGTAGTATTCCTGGGACAGGTGGATTCCAGCCCCAGCATTTT. V gene TRBV19 combines with J gene TRBJ1-5, with 8 bases aligning to TRBD1. V lost 3 bases to trimming and J lost 7 bases; unmatched junction nucleotides: 11. Looked up from germline, CDR1 is LNHDA and CDR2 is SQIVND (reference sequence). CDR3 length equals 16 residues.

The CDR3 coding sequence is TGTGCCAGCAGTTTAATCCAGAATCCTGAAGCTTTCTTT. Protein product: CASSLIQNPEAFF. The gene calls are TRBV28 and TRBJ1-1, with D unresolved. V lost 2 bases to trimming and J lost 6 bases, with 10 bases between them. This CDR3 has 13 residues. Germline lookup yields CDR1 MDHEN and CDR2 SYDVKM.

In this sample, this clone turned up a few times. This chain links TRBV27 with TRBJ1-5; 7 nucleotides line up with TRBD1. The CDR3 has 16 residues. Per germline, CDR1 MNHEY and CDR2 SMNVEV (reference sequence). V shed 4 bases and J 0 bases; nucleotides not matched to a gene: 6. CDR3 coding DNA: TGTGCCAGCAGTTCTCCAGGGGGGTCTAGCAATCAGCCCCAGCATTTT. This encodes CASSSPGGSSNQPQHF.

This rearrangement joins TRBV15 to TRBJ1-5; tentatively, D is TRBD1 (5 bases). The CDR3 extends over 15 amino acids. Trimming pared 7 bases from V and 0 bases from J, leaving 13 bases between. CDR1 is LNHNV, CDR2 YYDKDF, per germline (reference sequence). In DNA, the CDR3 is TGTGCCACCAAGGCTACAGGTTATAGCAATCAGCCCCAGCATTTT. This gives the protein CATKATGYSNQPQHF.

The chain is built from TRBV19 and TRBJ2-1; 9 bases line up with TRBD2. CDR3 size: 20 residues. The ends lost 5 bases at V and 0 bases at J; junction bases unmatched: 17. CDR1 is LNHDA, CDR2 SQIVND, per germline (reference sequence). The CDR3 loop is CASSGRVLAGSVSSYNEQFF. CDR3 in DNA: TGTGCCAGTAGTGGCAGGGTCCTAGCGGGATCCGTGAGCTCCTACAATGAGCAGTTCTTC.